The 18 T cell receptor beta chains below all came from one sample that was sequenced in a study of PD-L1 blockade in urothelial cancer. The time point was: pretreatment peripheral blood. Using immunoSEQ multiplex PCR, the repertoire was profiled, and TCRdb retains in-frame clones only, with some absent. The repertoire holds tens of thousands of clones, with around 87% as singletons. Sequencing was performed on PBMCs, taken around atezolizumab (anti-PD-L1) treatment. The receptors were gathered from a man between 60 and 70 years old with urothelial cancer.

This rearrangement joins TRBV5-4 to TRBJ2-7; TRBD2 aligns across 14 bases. The germline V gene has CDR1 SGHNT and CDR2 YYREEE (reference sequence). V shed 0 bases and J 3 bases; nucleotides not matched to a gene: 2. The length of the CDR3 is 16 residues. CDR3 sequence (DNA): TGTGCCAGCAGCTTGGGGGGGACTAGCGGGGGCTACGAGCAGTACTTC. It is translated as CASSLGGTSGGYEQYF.

This rearrangement joins TRBV9 to TRBJ2-4; TRBD2 aligns across 12 bases. V gave up 3 bases and J gave up 4 bases; unmatched junction bases: 5. This CDR3 has 16 residues. Per the germline V gene, CDR1 is SGDLS and CDR2 is YYNGEE. CDR3 sequence: CASSGTSGEVKNIQYF. The DNA for the CDR3 is TGTGCCAGCAGCGGGACTAGCGGGGAGGTTAAAAACATTCAGTACTTC.

The chain carries TRBV2 and TRBJ2-1; D unclear. V lost 0 bases to trimming and J lost 8 bases, with 8 bases between them. The CDR3 spans 13 residues. Germline V CDR1 and CDR2: SNHLY, FYNNEI. The CDR3: CASSEARFYEQFF. The CDR3 DNA follows: TGTGCCAGCAGTGAAGCGCGTTTTTATGAGCAGTTCTTC.

V gene TRBV6-5 combines with J gene TRBJ2-7, with TRBD1 matching 9 bases. Looked up from germline, CDR1 is MNHEY and CDR2 is SVGAGI. The V segment lost 5 bases and the J segment 7 bases; nucleotides outside the gene matches: 9. The CDR3 extends over 14 amino acids. The CDR3: CASSRSTGGDEQYF. CDR3 bases: TGTGCCAGCAGTCGGTCGACAGGGGGAGATGAGCAGTACTTC.

This rearrangement joins TRBV11-3 to TRBJ2-1, with D uncertain. Germline V lookup: CDR1 SGHNT, CDR2 YENEEA. Trimming left V 1 base short and J 2 bases short, with 12 bases between. CDR3 length equals 16 residues. The CDR3 coding sequence is TGTGCCAGCAGCTTAGGTGGTAGCTTTGCCTACAATGAGCAGTTCTTC. The encoded protein is CASSLGGSFAYNEQFF.

The V and J genes are TRBV9 and TRBJ1-2, with 7 bases fitting TRBD1. The CDR3 length is 15 residues. The trim removed 0 bases at V and 4 bases at J, leaving 6 bases unmatched. Germline assignment: CDR1 SGDLS and CDR2 YYNGEE. CDR3 loop: CASSVGEGAAYGYTF. The CDR3 DNA sequence: TGTGCCAGCAGCGTAGGAGAGGGGGCTGCCTATGGCTACACCTTC.

V is TRBV18 and J is TRBJ2-1, with TRBD2 identical over 9 bases. J gave up 0 bases and V 4 bases, and 10 bases lay outside the gene matches. Germline V gene lookup returns CDR1 KGHSH and CDR2 LQKENI. CDR3 length equals 18 residues. CDR3 protein: CASSQQGGGASSYNEQFF. In DNA form, the CDR3 reads TGTGCCAGCTCACAACAGGGCGGGGGGGCAAGCTCCTACAATGAGCAGTTCTTC.

The chain links TRBV18 to TRBJ2-2; 9 positions match TRBD1. The CDR3 runs 15 residues. With V trimmed by 3 bases and J by 6 bases, 5 bases remained unmatched. Germline-derived CDR1 and CDR2 are KGHSH and LQKENI. The CDR3 loop is CASSPDRGSAGELFF. The CDR3 DNA sequence: TGTGCCAGCTCACCGGACAGGGGATCGGCCGGGGAGCTGTTTTTT.

The rearrangement links TRBV2 to TRBJ1-4, with TRBD1 as a possible D gene (5 bases). The germline CDR1 and CDR2 sequences are SNHLY and FYNNEI. The CDR3 totals 14 residues. Trimming stripped 10 bases from V and 6 bases from J, with 18 bases between. This chain's CDR3 is CATRRDPKYEKLFF. The CDR3 DNA reads TGTGCCACCAGGCGGGACCCGAAGTATGAAAAACTGTTTTTT.

There are a few counts of this clone. The chain joins TRBV20-1 to TRBJ1-2; a weak D match, TRBD1 (6 bases). Germline CDR1 reads DFQATT; CDR2 reads SNEGSKA (reference sequence). The CDR3 runs to 11 residues. Trimming cost V 5 bases and J 6 bases, with 10 bases left between them. CDR3 region: CSAYDRNGYTF. The DNA for the CDR3 is TGCAGTGCTTATGACAGGAATGGCTACACCTTC.

This rearrangement joins TRBV30 to TRBJ2-5; 7 bases line up with TRBD1. The CDR3 has 11 amino acids. Trimming removed 4 bases from V and 7 bases from J; junction bases left unmatched: 3. CDR1 and CDR2 from the germline V gene are GTSNPN and SVGIG (reference sequence). CDR3 in DNA: TGTGCCTGGATTACAGGGGCGACCCAGTACTTC. This codes for CAWITGATQYF.

V gene TRBV7-9 combines with J gene TRBJ1-1; TRBD1 aligns across 11 bases. Trimming took 5 bases from V and 4 from J; bases not matched to a gene: 12. The CDR3 is 17 amino acids. The germline gives CDR1 SEHNR, CDR2 FQNEAQ (reference sequence). CDR3: CASSPRVRGTGGTEAFF. For the CDR3, the DNA is TGTGCCAGCAGCCCCCGGGTGAGAGGGACAGGGGGCACTGAAGCTTTCTTT.

This clone has ten or more counts. This chain links TRBV6-5 with TRBJ1-2, with 10 bases identical to TRBD1. CDR3 length: 15 amino acids. Per germline, CDR1 MNHEY and CDR2 SVGAGI. V gave up 6 bases and J gave up 5 bases; unmatched junction bases: 9. The CDR3 protein is CASSNRDRGWYGYTF. The CDR3 bases are TGTGCCAGCAGCAACCGGGACAGGGGTTGGTATGGCTACACCTTC.

The V gene is TRBV5-1, the J gene TRBJ2-1, with TRBD1 matching 8 bases. With V trimmed by 0 bases and J by 7 bases, 9 bases remained unmatched. The germline V gene has CDR1 SGHRS and CDR2 YFSETQ. The CDR3 runs to 16 residues. Here the CDR3 reads CASSLVATTGGNEQFF. CDR3 DNA sequence: TGCGCCAGCAGCTTGGTAGCCACTACAGGGGGGAATGAGCAGTTCTTC.

This clone was recorded only once. CDR3 in DNA: TGCAGTGTCTATAGCAATCAGCCCCAGCATTTT. Its protein product is CSVYSNQPQHF. This rearrangement joins TRBV20-1 to TRBJ1-5; D is uncertain. From germline, CDR1 is DFQATT and CDR2 SNEGSKA (reference sequence). Trimming removed 7 bases at V and 0 bases at J, with 4 bases between. This CDR3 is 11 amino acids long.

This chain joins TRBV4-3 and TRBJ1-4; D is perhaps TRBD1 (6 bases). This CDR3 is 15 amino acids long. Germline lookup yields CDR1 LGHNA and CDR2 YSLEER. The V and J ends lost 4 bases and 7 bases respectively, with 16 bases between them. This CDR3 reads CASSPNQRGGEKLFF. The CDR3 DNA follows: TGCGCCAGCAGCCCTAATCAGAGGGGGGGTGAAAAACTGTTTTTT.

The V call is TRBV18, the J call TRBJ1-2; TRBD1 matches at 10 bases. Germline V gene data show CDR1 as KGHSH and CDR2 as LQKENI. This CDR3 is 19 amino acids long. Trimming at V came to 3 bases and at J to 4 bases, leaving 17 bases not matched to a gene. CDR3 nucleotides: TGTGCCAGCTCACCTTCACATACCGGGACAGGGGACCTTAGCTATGGCTACACCTTC. It is translated as CASSPSHTGTGDLSYGYTF.

Regarding this clone: At the DNA level, this CDR3 is encoded by other sequences in the same sample as well. The chain combines TRBV5-1 with TRBJ1-6; the D gene is possibly TRBD1 (6 bases). V lost 5 bases, J lost 8 bases, and 11 bases lay in between. The V gene's germline CDR1 is SGHRS and CDR2 YFSETQ. This CDR3 contains 13 residues. The CDR3 loop is CASRPDRDSPLHF. CDR3 nucleotides: TGCGCCAGCAGACCGGACAGAGATTCACCCCTCCACTTT.